This note documents a single T cell receptor (beta chain) sequence. Its antigen is as yet unknown. This entry is derived from a study of shared clonotypes between healthy human individuals. General observations from the study: Investigators expected sequencing depth to affect clonotype sharing among donors. Limitation of the genetic and exposure-history diversity represented came from the few donors. For naive CD4 cells, 4% to 6% of clonotypes were shared across a handful of donors.

Naive CD8 cells, CD45RO-negative and positively selected for CCR7, excluded terminally differentiated effector memory CD45RA+ cells. Clones were sequenced by immunoSEQ multiplex PCR, and TCRdb holds only the in-frame ones, with some missing. The sample holds approximately 2,000,000 clones, 93% seen once. Germline V gene lookup returns CDR1 WSHSY and CDR2 SAAADI. V lost 8 bases and J lost 0, with 5 bases in between. This CDR3 has 12 residues. Material: naive CD8+ T cells from PBMCs. This receptor was obtained from a man in his late teens or twenties in good health. Some clones in this sample may be carry-over from other donors' samples. The gene calls are TRBV10-2 and TRBJ1-5; D uncertain. The CDR3 here is CASGFSNQPQHF. The CDR3 DNA sequence: TGCGCCAGCGGATTTAGCAATCAGCCCCAGCATTTT.